This section outlines one T cell receptor (beta chain) sequence together with its context. The V and J ends lost 6 bases and 3 bases, in that order; junction bases with no gene match: 10. This CDR3 is 15 amino acids long. Germline V gene sequence: CDR1 MNHNY, CDR2 SVGAGI (reference sequence). This entry is derived from a study of cytomegalovirus exposure and HLA in healthy donors. Primers: 60 Vbeta forward and 13 Jbeta reverse. Profiling relied on immunoSEQ multiplex PCR, and the TCRdb table lists in-frame clones only, not all of them. The sample consists of 170,000 or so clones, around 80% of them appearing once.

This receptor was obtained from a man aged 25-40 years in good health and CMV-seropositive. The chain employs TRBV6-6 and TRBJ1-2; 7 positions agree with TRBD1. Sequenced: PBMCs. This chain's CDR3 is CASSLLSGGDYGYTF. In DNA, the CDR3 is TGTGCCAGCAGCCTACTTTCAGGGGGTGACTATGGCTACACCTTC.